The rows below give T cell receptor beta chains drawn from one sample of a study of shared clonotypes between healthy human individuals. Profiling relied on immunoSEQ multiplex PCR, and the TCRdb table lists in-frame clones only, not all of them. The data show under 2.5 million clones, 80% to 95% seen once. The sequenced sample consisted of naive CD4+ T cells from PBMCs. All receptors come from a man in his late teens or twenties in good health. Some clones in this sample may be carry-over from other donors' samples. Both conserved end residues are part of each CDR3. A D gene is named only where the DNA matches it firmly. Clone size is not always given. Where it is, it says once, few, many or a class for expanded clones.

TRBD1,TRBV6-5,NA,TRBJ1-2,TGTGCCAGCACCCCGGGACAGATGATCTATGGCTACACCTTC,CASTPGQMIYGYTF
NA,TRBV28,NA,TRBJ2-3,TGTGCCAGCAGTTTACCGGGGAGCACAGATACGCAGTATTTT,CASSLPGSTDTQYF
TRBD1,TRBV7-3,NA,TRBJ2-1,TGTGCCAGCAGCCGACGGACAGGGGCAAATGAGCAGTTCTTC,CASSRRTGANEQFF
TRBD1,TRBV7-8,NA,TRBJ2-7,TGTGCCAGCAGCTTAGGCGGGACAGGGATCTACGAGCAGTACTTC,CASSLGGTGIYEQYF
NA,TRBV4-2,once,TRBJ2-7,TGTGCCAGCAGCCAACTGGGAGAGCAATACGAGCAGTACTTC,CASSQLGEQYEQYF
NA,TRBV6-1,NA,TRBJ2-7,TGTGCCAGCAGTGGCTGGGGGGTAGCAGGGGGATACGAGCAGTACTTC,CASSGWGVAGGYEQYF
NA,TRBV18,NA,TRBJ1-4,TGTGCCAGCTCACCTACAAGCACGGCAACTAATGAAAAACTGTTTTTT,CASSPTSTATNEKLFF
NA,TRBV7-9,NA,TRBJ2-1,TGTGCCAGCAGCTCCTGGGCCTCCTACAATGAGCAGTTCTTC,CASSSWASYNEQFF
NA,TRBV9,NA,TRBJ2-2,TGTGCCAGCAGCCCTTTTACGAACACCGGGGAGCTGTTTTTT,CASSPFTNTGELFF
NA,TRBV2,once,TRBJ1-4,TGTGCCAGCAGTGAAAGGGAATTTGAAAAACTGTTTTTT,CASSEREFEKLFF
TRBD2,TRBV7-2,NA,TRBJ2-7,TGTGCCAGCAGCTTAGGGGGGGGACCGGACGAGCAGTACTTC,CASSLGGGPDEQYF
TRBD1,TRBV5-4,NA,TRBJ2-7,TGTGCCAGCAGCCTTGGACAGGGTATTACCTACGAGCAGTACTTC,CASSLGQGITYEQYF
TRBD1,TRBV28,NA,TRBJ1-2,TGTGCCAGCAGCTGGGACAGGCGACGTGGCTACACCTTC,CASSWDRRRGYTF
NA,TRBV10-1,NA,TRBJ2-1,TGCGCCAGCAGTGGTGAACGAGGGAGAGCTGACAATGAGCAGTTCTTC,CASSGERGRADNEQFF
TRBD1,TRBV29-1,few,TRBJ1-1,TGCAGCGTTTACCGACAGGGCCAGAACACTGAAGCTTTCTTT,CSVYRQGQNTEAFF
NA,TRBV2,once,TRBJ1-4,TGTGCCAGCAGTGTTATGGGGGTTGCAACTAATGAAAAACTGTTTTTT,CASSVMGVATNEKLFF
TRBD1,TRBV28,NA,TRBJ2-7,TGTGCCAGCTTTCCGGGACAGGGGGAATACGAGCAGTACTTC,CASFPGQGEYEQYF
TRBD2,TRBV18,NA,TRBJ2-7,TGTGCCAGCTCACCGGGACTAGCGGGAGGAGAGCAGTACTTC,CASSPGLAGGEQYF
NA,TRBV30,NA,TRBJ2-5,TGTGCCTGGAGTGTACGTGAGACCCAGTACTTC,CAWSVRETQYF
TRBD2,TRBV9,once,TRBJ2-1,TGTGCCAGCAGCGTAGTTTCCCTAGCGGGAGTAAACAATGAGCAGTTCTTC,CASSVVSLAGVNNEQFF
NA,TRBV7-8,NA,TRBJ2-7,TGTGCCAGCAGCTCCCGGGACGGAAGCTCCTACGAGCAGTACTTC,CASSSRDGSSYEQYF
TRBD2,TRBV27,NA,TRBJ2-3,TGTGCCAGCAGTATGAATAGCGGGATAACAGATACGCAGTATTTT,CASSMNSGITDTQYF
NA,TRBV7-2,NA,TRBJ2-3,TGTGCCAGCAGCATAGACAGAGGCACAGATACGCAGTATTTT,CASSIDRGTDTQYF
NA,TRBV6-6,once,TRBJ2-1,TGTGCCAGCAGTTACTCTTCAGGGAACTACGAGCAGTTCTTC,CASSYSSGNYEQFF
NA,TRBV10-3,NA,TRBJ2-3,TGTGCCATCAGTGAGAGGAGCGCCGGGGGCACAGATACGCAGTATTTT,CAISERSAGGTDTQYF
TRBD1,TRBV7-2,NA,TRBJ1-2,TGTGCCAGCACCGCGCAGCGGGGACAGATAGTCTATGGCTACACCTTC,CASTAQRGQIVYGYTF
NA,TRBV7-9,NA,TRBJ2-7,TGTGCCAGCAGCTTAACGGGCTACGAGCAGTACTTC,CASSLTGYEQYF
NA,TRBV6-1,NA,TRBJ1-5,TGTGCCAGCACCACCGGGGCAGTAAATCAGCCCCAGCATTTT,CASTTGAVNQPQHF
NA,TRBV5-1,NA,TRBJ2-1,TGCGCCAGCAGCTTGTTGACCGGTCGGTATAATGAGCAGTTCTTC,CASSLLTGRYNEQFF
NA,TRBV15,NA,TRBJ1-1,TGTGCCACCAGCAGAGATCGGCCTATGAACACTGAAGCTTTCTTT,CATSRDRPMNTEAFF
TRBD2,TRBV9,NA,TRBJ2-1,TGTGCCAGCAGCGTACGGATGTGGACTAGCGGGAGTGGGATTGAGCAGTTCTTC,CASSVRMWTSGSGIEQFF
TRBD1,TRBV5-1,NA,TRBJ2-5,TGCGCCAGCAGCTATGTTACAGGGGGCGGCGAGACCCAGTACTTC,CASSYVTGGGETQYF
TRBD2,TRBV12-5,NA,TRBJ2-2,TGTGCTAGTGGTTTGTTGCTAGCGGGAAACACCGGGGAGCTGTTTTTT,CASGLLLAGNTGELFF
TRBD1,TRBV6-5,once,TRBJ1-2,TGTGCCAGCAGGTGGGACAGAATTAACTATGGCTACACCTTC,CASRWDRINYGYTF
NA,TRBV18,NA,TRBJ1-5,TGTGCCAGCTCACCAGGACTCCCATTAAACAATCAGCCCCAGCATTTT,CASSPGLPLNNQPQHF
NA,TRBV18,NA,TRBJ1-2,TGTGCCAGCTCACCACTTGGACAAGATTTGGACGGCTACACCTTC,CASSPLGQDLDGYTF
TRBD1,TRBV6-5,NA,TRBJ1-1,TGTGCCAGCAGTGACTCCGGGACAGGCGAAGCTTTCTTT,CASSDSGTGEAFF
NA,TRBV2,NA,TRBJ1-1,TGTGCCAGCAGTGAAGAGTCACGGCAGGGGAACACTGAAGCTTTCTTT,CASSEESRQGNTEAFF
TRBD2,TRBV5-1,NA,TRBJ2-7,TGCGCCAGCAGCTCCACTAGCGGGAGTGGCGAGCAGTACTTC,CASSSTSGSGEQYF
NA,TRBV28,NA,TRBJ1-5,TGTGCCAGCTCCGGCGGGGAGGATGGCAATCAGCCCCAGCATTTT,CASSGGEDGNQPQHF
NA,TRBV29-1,few,TRBJ1-1,TGCAGCGTAAGGGGACTTCTTAACACTGAAGCTTTCTTT,CSVRGLLNTEAFF
NA,TRBV27,NA,TRBJ1-4,TGTGCCACCTCCTCCGGGGGCCGAGGTAATGAAAAACTGTTTTTT,CATSSGGRGNEKLFF
TRBD1,TRBV27,NA,TRBJ1-1,TGTGCCAGCAGTATGGACAGGCAGGGATCTGAAGCTTTCTTT,CASSMDRQGSEAFF
NA,TRBV18,NA,TRBJ2-7,TGTGCCAGCTCACCAGGCGCCAGGGGGGCCTACGAGCAGTACTTC,CASSPGARGAYEQYF
NA,TRBV4-2,few,TRBJ1-1,TGTGCCAGCAGCCAAGCGGGAGAGGATGAAGCTTTCTTT,CASSQAGEDEAFF
NA,TRBV28,NA,TRBJ2-3,TGTGCCACCGATCCGGGGGCCACAGATACGCAGTATTTT,CATDPGATDTQYF
TRBD1,TRBV10-3,NA,TRBJ1-6,TGTGCCGCGCGAACGGGGACAGGGGATAATTCACCCCTCCACTTT,CAARTGTGDNSPLHF
NA,TRBV28,NA,TRBJ2-7,TGTGCCAGCAGTTCAACGCAGGGTAGCGGAGGACCCCACGAGCAGTACTTC,CASSSTQGSGGPHEQYF
NA,TRBV5-1,few,TRBJ1-2,TGCGCCAGCAGCTTGGAAGGGGCCTATGGCTACACCTTC,CASSLEGAYGYTF
NA,TRBV6-5,NA,TRBJ1-3,TGTGCCAGCAGCCAAAGGGACACCATATATTTT,CASSQRDTIYF